This T cell receptor (beta chain) is drawn from a study of preoperative IRX-2 immunotherapy in early breast cancer. The CDR3 spans 13 residues. Germline V gene lookup returns CDR1 LNHDA and CDR2 SQIVND (reference sequence). Between the trimmed V and J ends, which lost 4 bases and 1 base, there was a span of 7 bases. As for treatment: preoperative locoregional IRX-2 cytokine immunotherapy. Profiling relied on immunoSEQ multiplex PCR, and the TCRdb table lists in-frame clones only, not all of them. The repertoire holds about 3,700 clones, with approximately 70% as singletons. The sequencing here drew on tumor tissue, taken after IRX-2 immunotherapy. This chain uses TRBV19 with TRBJ1-2; possible D gene TRBD1, 6 bases. The clonotype comes from a human donor with breast cancer. In DNA, the CDR3 is TGTGCCAGTAGTAGGACAGTTAACTATGGCTACACCTTC. Translation: CASSRTVNYGYTF. The full variable domain, its missing parts supplied by reference TRBV19 and TRBJ1-2, is DGGITQSPKYLFRKEGQNVTLSCEQNLNHDAMYWYRQDPGQGLRLIYYSQIVNDFQKGDIAEGYSVSREKKESFPLTVTSAQKNPTAFYLCASSRTVNYGYTFGSGTRLTVV.